The sequence of this TCR beta chain was determined in a study of T cell changes during pregnancy in multiple sclerosis. CDR1 is SGDLS and CDR2 is YYNGEE in the germline V gene. The V gene end was trimmed by 0 bases and the J gene end by 4 bases; junction bases not matched to a gene: 3. The length of the CDR3 is 14 residues. The protocol was immunoSEQ multiplex PCR, while the TCRdb copy is restricted to in-frame clones and leaves out a portion. Of approximately 90,000 clones listed, around 94% are singletons. This rearrangement joins TRBV9 to TRBJ2-7, with 8 bases matching TRBD2. This sequence was found in a female donor with multiple sclerosis, enrolled in a pregnancy study. The sample in question was peripheral blood, obtained after pregnancy. In nucleotides, the CDR3 is TGTGCCAGCAGCGTAGCTACTAGCGGATACGAGCAGTACTTC. Its protein is CASSVATSGYEQYF.